The rows below give T cell receptor beta chains drawn from one sample of a study of T cells after somatic rescue of genetic block. Measured with immunoSEQ multiplex PCR; TCRdb has only the in-frame clones, and not every one. This table holds more than 65,000 clones, approximately 91% found once. Sequencing was done on a sample of peripheral blood mononuclear cells (PBMCs). The receptors were sampled from a man aged 25-45 years. Each CDR3 is given without its conserved first and last residue.

J: TRBJ2-3
V: TRBV9
length: 14
CDR3: ASSVVPSPGTDTQY

J: TRBJ2-3
V: TRBV4-2
length: 14
CDR3: ASSQDLEVGTDTQY

J: TRBJ1-5
V: TRBV2
length: 10
CDR3: ASSVDLQPQH

J: TRBJ2-5
V: TRBV10-1
length: 14
CDR3: ASSEGTSGSQETQY

J: TRBJ2-7
V: TRBV7-2
length: 11
CDR3: ASSSDGLGWQY

J: TRBJ2-6
V: TRBV10-3
length: 15
CDR3: AISPRGGSSGANVLT

J: TRBJ1-1
V: TRBV18
length: 13
CDR3: ASSPPGGMITEAF

J: TRBJ2-1
V: TRBV5-1
length: 12
CDR3: ASSLGQEYNEQF

J: TRBJ2-7
V: TRBV2
length: 15
CDR3: ASIGQGAIMRSYEQY

J: TRBJ2-5
V: TRBV5-6
length: 13
CDR3: ASSLGVGARETQY

J: TRBJ2-7
V: TRBV20-1
length: 9
CDR3: SASLPPAQY

J: TRBJ1-6
V: TRBV7-8
length: 12
CDR3: ASSLSGGQSPLH

J: TRBJ1-2
V: TRBV30
length: 11
CDR3: AWSRGGNYGYT

J: TRBJ2-1
V: TRBV5-4
length: 12
CDR3: ASSLAGYYNEQF

J: TRBJ2-7
V: TRBV19
length: 12
CDR3: ASSPGLAGYEQY

J: TRBJ2-5
V: TRBV11-2
length: 13
CDR3: ASSTGTGLIETQY

J: TRBJ2-3
V: TRBV2
length: 11
CDR3: ASSLTGADTQY

J: TRBJ2-1
V: TRBV6-5
length: 12
CDR3: ASSYGRKRNEQF

J: TRBJ1-4
V: TRBV14
length: 13
CDR3: ASSHLIGSGEKLF

J: TRBJ1-1
V: TRBV2
length: 11
CDR3: ASSAQGGTEAF

J: TRBJ1-1
V: TRBV7-8
length: 11
CDR3: ASSFSGLTEAF

J: TRBJ2-4
V: TRBV7-8
length: 14
CDR3: ASSQVGGGTKNIQY

J: TRBJ2-7
V: TRBV27
length: 11
CDR3: ASSLSSGNEQY

J: TRBJ1-1
V: TRBV29-1
length: 9
CDR3: SAQIPTEAF

J: TRBJ2-7
V: TRBV5-1
length: 10
CDR3: ASSLYGTEQY

J: TRBJ2-1
V: TRBV4-3
length: 13
CDR3: ASSQDWQFYNEQF

J: TRBJ2-7
V: TRBV2
length: 12
CDR3: ASSELRTITEQY

J: TRBJ2-3
V: TRBV9
length: 14
CDR3: ASSVAGQRSTDTQY

J: TRBJ1-5
V: TRBV7-2
length: 14
CDR3: ASSLDGQGLNQPQH

J: TRBJ2-7
V: TRBV15
length: 11
CDR3: ATPSGSSYEQY

J: TRBJ1-2
V: TRBV5-4
length: 11
CDR3: ASSRSGEYGYT

J: TRBJ2-1
V: TRBV5-4
length: 13
CDR3: ASSPAGGRSNEQF

J: TRBJ2-2
V: TRBV28
length: 11
CDR3: ASSLLGTGELF

J: TRBJ2-4
V: TRBV11-2
length: 16
CDR3: ASSRHWEADLAKNIQY

J: TRBJ2-7
V: TRBV5-8
length: 12
CDR3: ASSIRDSWGEQY

J: TRBJ2-2
V: TRBV2
length: 14
CDR3: ASTLSSGGASGELF

J: TRBJ1-1
V: TRBV7-8
length: 14
CDR3: ASSDTIRGGNTEAF

J: TRBJ1-1
V: TRBV25-1
length: 11
CDR3: ASSVGFGTEAF

J: TRBJ2-7
V: TRBV30
length: 13
CDR3: AWSVGQAHSYEQY

J: TRBJ2-3
V: TRBV11-2
length: 13
CDR3: ASSFWRERGDTQY

J: TRBJ2-5
V: TRBV19
length: 11
CDR3: ASSIGTPETQY

J: TRBJ2-7
V: TRBV9
length: 13
CDR3: ASSVVPGKVNEQY

J: TRBJ2-2
V: TRBV12-5
length: 14
CDR3: ASGFGGWGNTGELF

J: TRBJ2-4
V: TRBV15
length: 14
CDR3: ATSTSGRAGGNIQY

J: TRBJ2-7
V: TRBV4-1
length: 12
CDR3: ASSQAGTGYEQY

J: TRBJ1-1
V: TRBV14
length: 13
CDR3: ASSQWTGVGTEAF